What follows are 5 T cell receptor beta chains derived from one specimen sequenced in a study of identical twins. MiXCR, applied by TCRdb to the 5' RACE reads, yields one record per CDR3 protein. The table shows 550,000 to 700,000 distinct CDR3 sequences, with over 20% occurring only once. These data are also associated with another study on T cells expressing NK-cell markers.

Sequenced sample: PBMCs. All receptors derive from a young woman in good health.

The chain joins TRBV15 to TRBJ2-5; possibly TRBD1 or TRBD2 for D (5 bases each). Trimming cost V 3 bases and J 1 base, with 9 bases left between them. Germline V gene lookup returns CDR1 LNHNV and CDR2 YYDKDF (reference sequence). The length of the CDR3 is 14 residues. Here the CDR3 DNA reads TGTGCCACCAGCAGGGGGGAGCTCCAAGAGACCCAGTACTTC. This sequence encodes CATSRGELQETQYF.

V is TRBV13 and J is TRBJ2-5; the D gene is possibly TRBD2 (5 bases). V was clipped by 5 bases and J by 5 bases, with 12 bases between them. CDR1 and CDR2 from the germline V gene are PRHDT and FYEKMQ (reference sequence). CDR3 length: 13 amino acids. CDR3 loop: CASSHGPGETQYF. For the CDR3, the DNA is TGTGCCAGCAGCCACGGGCCGGGGGAGACCCAGTACTTC. Filled out from reference TRBV13 and TRBJ2-5, the complete variable domain reads AAGVIQSPRHLIKEKRETATLKCYPIPRHDTVYWYQQGPGQDPQFLISFYEKMQSDKGSIPDRFSAQQFSDYHSELNMSSLELGDSALYFCASSHGPGETQYFGPGTRLLVL.

In its sample, this clonotype was seen a few times. The chain recombines TRBV29-1 with TRBJ1-1; 9 bases line up with TRBD1. Germline CDR1 reads SQVTM; CDR2 reads ANQGSEA. The CDR3 covers 14 residues. The junction had 7 bases not matched to a gene; V was cut back by 7 bases and J by 1 base. CDR3 protein: CSARGGQGNTEAFF. Written as DNA, the CDR3 is TGCAGCGCCCGGGGGGGACAGGGGAACACTGAAGCTTTCTTT.

The chain links TRBV13 to TRBJ2-5, with 7 bases identical to TRBD1. The trim removed 10 bases at V and 1 base at J, leaving 6 bases unmatched. The CDR3 runs to 13 residues. Germline CDR1 is PRHDT and CDR2 is FYEKMQ (reference sequence). CDR3: CANRQGAQETQYF. The CDR3 bases are TGTGCCAACCGACAGGGAGCCCAAGAGACCCAGTACTTC.

This clonotype was seen repeatedly, ten times or more. This chain links TRBV2 with TRBJ2-7, with D possibly TRBD2 on 6 matching bases. Per the germline V gene, CDR1 is SNHLY and CDR2 is FYNNEI. The CDR3 is made up of 14 amino acids. The germline V and J ends were trimmed by 6 bases and 2 bases, with 14 bases remaining between them. The CDR3 DNA follows: TGTGCCAGCAGCTTACACGGAGGGCCCTACGAGCAGTACTTC. As protein: CASSLHGGPYEQYF.